These T cell receptor beta chains were read from a single sample in a study of shared clonotypes between healthy human individuals. Sequencing used immunoSEQ multiplex PCR; TCRdb keeps in-frame clones, though not all of them. The sample comprises about 770,000 clones, over 55% of which are singletons, and 1.8% rests with the top ten. The sequencing sample was made of memory CD4+ T cells sorted from blood. These receptors were obtained from a woman aged 25-40 years in good health. The CDR3 runs from the conserved cysteine through the conserved F or W. D genes are given only for firm matches.

J: TRBJ2-1; D: TRBD2; V: TRBV6-1; CDR3: CASSRGRETYNEQFF
J: TRBJ2-7; D: TRBD1; V: TRBV10-3; CDR3: CAISEPEAGGYEQYF
J: TRBJ2-7; D: TRBD1; V: TRBV5-4; CDR3: CASSYGQASSYEQYF
J: TRBJ2-5; D: NA; V: TRBV5-1; CDR3: CASSPNAGFGGGETQYF
J: TRBJ2-2; D: TRBD2; V: TRBV7-7; CDR3: CASSRTSGENTGELFF
J: TRBJ2-7; D: NA; V: TRBV5-1; CDR3: CASNGQTSYEQYF
J: TRBJ1-1; D: NA; V: TRBV4-1; CDR3: CASSQVAYEAFF
J: NA; D: NA; V: TRBV4-1; CDR3: CASSQISVVGSYEQYF
J: TRBJ2-7; D: NA; V: TRBV25-1; CDR3: CASSEQGPEQYF
J: TRBJ2-7; D: NA; V: TRBV6-6; CDR3: CASSPPGAYEQYF
J: TRBJ2-7; D: TRBD1; V: TRBV10-2; CDR3: CASSDGQGRYEQYF
J: TRBJ1-2; D: NA; V: TRBV6-5; CDR3: CASSYRQRNYGYTF
J: TRBJ1-1; D: NA; V: TRBV2; CDR3: CASSDEPLRAFF
J: TRBJ2-5; D: NA; V: TRBV5-1; CDR3: CASSLNSGVGQETQYF
J: TRBJ1-4; D: TRBD1; V: TRBV15; CDR3: CATSRGQGAGEKLFF
J: TRBJ2-5; D: TRBD1; V: TRBV19; CDR3: CASSIGQGAKRETQYF
J: TRBJ1-1; D: NA; V: TRBV19; CDR3: CASSIYTEAFF
J: TRBJ1-4; D: TRBD1; V: TRBV27; CDR3: CASNKQGASEKLFF
J: TRBJ1-3; D: NA; V: TRBV18; CDR3: CASSPEGFSSGNTIYF
J: TRBJ2-7; D: NA; V: TRBV6-5; CDR3: CASGGTYEQYF
J: TRBJ2-1; D: NA; V: TRBV6-1; CDR3: CASSEATGRNEQFF
J: TRBJ1-3; D: NA; V: TRBV10-3; CDR3: CAIQDTGKSGNTIYF
J: TRBJ2-3; D: TRBD2; V: TRBV6-5; CDR3: CASGEEREESDTQYF
J: TRBJ2-4; D: TRBD1; V: TRBV2; CDR3: CASRDRVAKNIQYF
J: TRBJ2-1; D: TRBD2; V: TRBV11-1; CDR3: CASSSGTSGSYNEQFF
J: TRBJ2-5; D: NA; V: TRBV5-1; CDR3: CASSPGHYQETQYF
J: TRBJ2-1; D: NA; V: TRBV5-6; CDR3: CASSFISGINNEQFF
J: TRBJ1-2; D: NA; V: TRBV7-8; CDR3: CASSLVFRTTRGYGYTF
J: TRBJ2-5; D: NA; V: TRBV28; CDR3: CASSLGRVLKTQYF
J: TRBJ1-1; D: NA; V: TRBV4-1; CDR3: CASSDWAREGLNTEAFF
J: TRBJ1-1; D: TRBD1; V: TRBV5-4; CDR3: CASSWGQGRTFF
J: TRBJ1-1; D: NA; V: TRBV19; CDR3: CASSTRGTNTEAFF
J: TRBJ2-5; D: NA; V: TRBV7-2; CDR3: CASSYNRAETQYF
J: TRBJ1-2; D: NA; V: TRBV7-9; CDR3: CASSLDTGPSYGYTF
J: TRBJ2-3; D: NA; V: TRBV5-1; CDR3: CASSFGRVGTDTQYF
J: TRBJ2-5; D: NA; V: TRBV11-3; CDR3: CASWGRTTETQYF
J: TRBJ2-7; D: TRBD2; V: TRBV5-1; CDR3: CASSLRGTSYEQYF
J: TRBJ1-5; D: NA; V: TRBV7-2; CDR3: CASSKDSLSNQPQHF
J: TRBJ2-5; D: NA; V: TRBV11-2; CDR3: CASSLARAETQYF
J: TRBJ1-5; D: NA; V: TRBV7-2; CDR3: CASSRTRGDQPQHF
J: TRBJ2-3; D: NA; V: TRBV21-1; CDR3: CASSNRVGDTQYF
J: TRBJ1-1; D: NA; V: TRBV18; CDR3: CASSQGMNTEAFF
J: TRBJ1-1; D: NA; V: TRBV9; CDR3: CASSVGHADTEAFF
J: TRBJ2-1; D: TRBD2; V: TRBV7-3; CDR3: CASSLIAGEAGEQFF
J: TRBJ1-1; D: NA; V: TRBV5-6; CDR3: CASSVYSGVFGTEAFF
J: TRBJ2-1; D: TRBD2; V: TRBV10-3; CDR3: CAIRPDGTSGTYNEQFF
J: TRBJ1-2; D: NA; V: TRBV6-5; CDR3: CASSRLGGAGGYTF
J: TRBJ2-5; D: NA; V: TRBV7-9; CDR3: CASSLVRLGETQYF
J: TRBJ1-1; D: TRBD1; V: TRBV4-1; CDR3: CASRFWEGAMNTEAFF
J: TRBJ2-5; D: NA; V: TRBV5-6; CDR3: CASSLVTAGAETQYF
J: TRBJ2-1; D: NA; V: TRBV6-5; CDR3: CASSPGISYNEQFF
J: TRBJ2-3; D: TRBD2; V: TRBV5-4; CDR3: CASSPRPSGSVRDTQYF
J: TRBJ1-1; D: NA; V: TRBV28; CDR3: CASSLFQEGRAEAFF
J: TRBJ2-5; D: NA; V: TRBV21-1; CDR3: CASSSLDTPQETQYF
J: TRBJ2-5; D: NA; V: TRBV28; CDR3: CASSPHVGRETQYF
J: NA; D: NA; V: TRBV30; CDR3: CAWSYYGTYEQYF
J: TRBJ1-1; D: NA; V: TRBV5-4; CDR3: CASSLDRGRVAFF